This T cell receptor beta chain is drawn from a study of cytomegalovirus exposure and HLA in healthy donors. Per the germline V gene, CDR1 is MNHEY and CDR2 is SVGAGI. The length of the CDR3 is 14 residues. Trimming pared 6 bases from V and 2 bases from J, leaving 14 bases between. The primer mix had 60 Vbeta and 13 Jbeta primers. Clones were sequenced by immunoSEQ multiplex PCR, and TCRdb holds only the in-frame ones, with some missing. The profile shows tens of thousands of clones, 65% to 90% of them singletons. This receptor was obtained from a woman under 30 in good health and CMV-seropositive. Sequencing used PBMCs. The chain has TRBV6-5 and TRBJ2-7, with D possibly TRBD1 on 5 matching bases. The CDR3 DNA follows: TGTGCCAGCAGAAAACCGCAGGGCGCCTACGAGCAGTACTTC. Its translation: CASRKPQGAYEQYF.